The 12 T cell receptor beta chains in this list originate from one sample, sequenced in a study of cytomegalovirus exposure and HLA in healthy donors. The PCR employed 60 Vbeta primers together with 13 Jbeta primers. Sequenced by immunoSEQ multiplex PCR; TCRdb stores in-frame clones only, minus some. The table includes approximately 150,000 clones, more than 70% detected once. What was sequenced was PBMCs. The receptors were sampled from a male donor in good health and CMV-seronegative.

This clone was recorded a few times. The chain has TRBV9 and TRBJ2-3, with a tentative D call TRBD2 (6 bases). V was pared by 3 bases and J by 4 bases, with 12 bases between. This CDR3 is built from 14 residues. Germline lookup yields CDR1 SGDLS and CDR2 YYNGEE. The CDR3: CASSGLSGADTQYF. The CDR3 DNA follows: TGTGCCAGCAGCGGGCTATCGGGGGCAGATACGCAGTATTTT.

The V call is TRBV5-1, the J call TRBJ1-5; TRBD1 is a possible D gene (5 bases). Per germline, CDR1 SGHRS and CDR2 YFSETQ. V dropped 4 bases and J dropped 3 bases, with 14 bases sitting between them. The CDR3 consists of 15 residues. This chain's CDR3 is CASSLVAGNNQPQHF. The CDR3 DNA follows: TGCGCCAGCAGCCTTGTGGCAGGGAACAATCAGCCCCAGCATTTT.

This clone has more than one count but fewer than ten. The V and J genes are TRBV7-6 and TRBJ1-6; the D is unclear. Trimming left V 5 bases short and J 3 bases short, with 5 bases between. Germline-derived CDR1 and CDR2 are SGHVS and FNYEAQ. The length of the CDR3 is 13 residues. In nucleotides, the CDR3 is TGTGCCAGCAGCCTAAACTATAATTCACCCCTCCACTTT. This encodes CASSLNYNSPLHF.

This clone has just a few counts. The gene calls are TRBV7-3 and TRBJ2-2; the match to TRBD2 covers 10 bases. V dropped 5 bases and J dropped 1; count of bases not matched to a gene: 4. Per germline, CDR1 SGHTA and CDR2 FQGTGA. The length of the CDR3 is 16 residues. CDR3 DNA: TGTGCCAGCAGCCCACGGACTAGCGGGAACACCGGGGAGCTGTTTTTT. The encoded protein is CASSPRTSGNTGELFF.

V gene TRBV19 combines with J gene TRBJ2-5, with 10 nucleotides matching TRBD2. Germline V CDR1 and CDR2: LNHDA, SQIVND (reference sequence). Unmatched junction bases numbered 2, after V lost 3 bases and J lost 4 bases. The CDR3 is 14 residues long. The CDR3 sequence is CASSMLAGVETQYF. CDR3 coding DNA: TGTGCCAGTAGTATGCTAGCGGGAGTAGAGACCCAGTACTTC.

This clone was detected only a few times. V is TRBV27 and J is TRBJ1-5; 8 bases align to TRBD1. The CDR3 has 15 residues. Germline V gives CDR1 MNHEY, CDR2 SMNVEV (reference sequence). V trimming: 4 bases; J trimming: 7 bases; junction bases outside the gene matches: 9. The CDR3 DNA reads TGTGCCAGCAGTTCAACCCAGGGGGCAAAACAGCCCCAGCATTTT. Protein product: CASSSTQGAKQPQHF.

This clone came up a few times. This chain's CDR3 is CASSQGAHGTTDTQYF. As DNA, the CDR3 is TGCGCCAGCAGCCAAGGCGCTCACGGTACCACAGATACGCAGTATTTT. This chain uses TRBV4-1 with TRBJ2-3; D unresolved. In germline, CDR1 is MGHRA, CDR2 YSYEKL. V gave up 1 base and J gave up 2 bases, with 13 bases separating them. The CDR3 consists of 16 residues.

V is TRBV7-6 and J is TRBJ2-2; D possibly corresponds to TRBD2 (6 bases). Germline V gene sequence: CDR1 SGHVS, CDR2 FNYEAQ. The length of the CDR3 is 15 residues. The V gene lost 5 bases and the J gene lost 6 bases, with 16 bases spanning the gap. For the CDR3, the DNA is TGTGCCAGCAGCGACAACGGGGAGGTCGCCGGGGAGCTGTTTTTT. Translation: CASSDNGEVAGELFF.

The V gene is TRBV11-3, the J gene TRBJ2-2; 11 bases are a match to TRBD2. CDR3 size: 18 residues. The V and J ends lost 4 bases and 2 bases, in that order; junction bases with no gene match: 9. Germline V lookup: CDR1 SGHNT, CDR2 YENEEA. The CDR3 is CASSSDPLAGDNTGELFF. As DNA, the CDR3 is TGTGCCAGCAGCTCCGACCCACTAGCGGGGGATAACACCGGGGAGCTGTTTTTT.

The rearrangement links TRBV7-3 to TRBJ1-2, with 9 bases that match TRBD1. The junction had 15 bases not matched to a gene; V was cut back by 5 bases and J by 8 bases. Germline V CDR1 and CDR2: SGHTA, FQGTGA. The CDR3 runs 16 residues. The CDR3 here is CASSPQPGTGSLGYTF. Here the CDR3 DNA reads TGTGCCAGCAGCCCCCAGCCCGGGACAGGGTCCTTGGGCTACACCTTC.

This clone was seen more than once but under ten times. The chain employs TRBV7-8 and TRBJ1-6; 8 bases align to TRBD1. CDR1 is SGHVS, CDR2 FQNEAQ, per germline. Trimming at V came to 5 bases and at J to 9 bases, leaving 12 bases not matched to a gene. CDR3 size: 16 residues. CDR3 bases: TGTGCCAGCAGCCTCGTACCCCCGGGACAGGCTTCACCCCTCCACTTT. This codes for CASSLVPPGQASPLHF.

V is TRBV6-4 and J is TRBJ2-1; TRBD1 is a possible D gene (8 bases). CDR1 and CDR2 from the germline V gene are MRHNA and SNTAGT. The CDR3 loop spans 14 amino acids. Between the trimmed V and J ends, which lost 6 bases and 8 bases, there was a span of 17 bases. DNA for the CDR3: TGTGCCAGCAGCCCTCGGACAGGGAGGGATGAGCAGTTCTTC. It codes for CASSPRTGRDEQFF.